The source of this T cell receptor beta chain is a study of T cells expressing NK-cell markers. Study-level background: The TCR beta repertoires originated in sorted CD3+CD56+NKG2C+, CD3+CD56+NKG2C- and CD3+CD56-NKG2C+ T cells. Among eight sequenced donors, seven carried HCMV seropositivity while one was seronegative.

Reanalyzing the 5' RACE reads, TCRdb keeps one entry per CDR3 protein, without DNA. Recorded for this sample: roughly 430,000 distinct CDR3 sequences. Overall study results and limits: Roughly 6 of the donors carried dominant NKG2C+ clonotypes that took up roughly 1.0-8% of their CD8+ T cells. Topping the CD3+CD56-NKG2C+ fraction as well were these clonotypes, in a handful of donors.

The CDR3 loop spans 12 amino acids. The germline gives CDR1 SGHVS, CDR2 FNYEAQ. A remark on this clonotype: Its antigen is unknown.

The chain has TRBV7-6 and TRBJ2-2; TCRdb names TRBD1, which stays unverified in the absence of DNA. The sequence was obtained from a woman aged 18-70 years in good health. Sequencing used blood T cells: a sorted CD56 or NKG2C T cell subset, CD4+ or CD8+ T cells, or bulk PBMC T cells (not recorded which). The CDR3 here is CASSGDIPELFF.